This T cell receptor beta chain was sequenced in a study of CD8 T cells in ankylosing spondylitis. The CDR3 covers 12 residues. Germline assignment: CDR1 SGDLS and CDR2 YYNGEE. The ends were cut back, 3 bases at V and 7 bases at J, with 8 bases in the middle. Library preparation for TCR beta used quantitative 5'-RACE with molecular barcodes. TCRdb reprocessed the 5' RACE reads via MiXCR and lists one record per CDR3 protein. The repertoire includes roughly 140,000 distinct CDR3 sequences, under 45% of them detected once, and approximately 16% sits in the top ten. Notes on the study in general: Disease-linked clones bore a CD8+ phenotype, appearing relatively rarely in peripheral blood. Matched synovial fluid from ankylosing spondylitis patients was reported to be enriched for disease-linked clones.

This clonotype was seen only once. The antigen is not known. J is TRBJ2-1 and V is TRBV9; D gene ambiguous. This TCR came from a male donor with ankylosing spondylitis. The sequencing input was synovial fluid, either unsorted or a sorted T cell fraction (not recorded which). The CDR3: CASSGPWNEQFF. The CDR3, as DNA: TGTGCCAGCAGCGGACCGTGGAATGAGCAGTTCTTC.